These T cell receptor beta chains were read from a single sample in a study of blood T cell repertoires in COVID-19. Assay used: immunoSEQ multiplex PCR; TCRdb lists only in-frame clones, some missing. The profile shows some 230,000 clones, 80% to 85% of them singletons. The specimen sequenced was peripheral blood. The receptors shown here come from a woman aged 25 to 45 who had recovered from COVID-19. The CDR3 runs from the conserved cysteine through the conserved F or W. The D gene is left open where the match is weak. Clone size is given for some rows only: seen once, a few or many times, or a class if the clone is expanded.

TRBJ1-1,NA,NA,TRBV20-1,TGCAGTGCGGGAGGAAATCTGGGGGCTTTCTTT,CSAGGNLGAFF
TRBJ1-4,TRBD1,NA,TRBV28,TGTGCCAGCAGTTTTTTAGGGGACAGGGGTAATGAAAAACTGTTTTTT,CASSFLGDRGNEKLFF
TRBJ1-3,NA,NA,TRBV11-1,TGTGCCAGCAGCAGCGGGACAAGCCTCTCTGGAAACACCATATATTTT,CASSSGTSLSGNTIYF
TRBJ1-6,TRBD1,NA,TRBV30,TGTGCCTGGAGTCCAGGGGGGATGAGCTCCTATAATTCACCCCTCCACTTT,CAWSPGGMSSYNSPLHF
TRBJ2-1,TRBD2,NA,TRBV5-1,TGCGCCAGCAGCTTGGACCCTAGCGGCTACAATGAGCAGTTCTTC,CASSLDPSGYNEQFF
TRBJ2-1,NA,NA,TRBV27,TGTGCCAGCAGTTTAGGCAGGGGAGAGAATGAGCAGTTCTTC,CASSLGRGENEQFF
TRBJ2-5,NA,NA,TRBV5-5,TGTGCCAGCAGCACCGATCAGACAGGCCGGGGGACCCAGTACTTC,CASSTDQTGRGTQYF
TRBJ2-7,TRBD1,NA,TRBV10-2,TGCGCCAGCCGACAGGGTGACGAGCAGTACTTC,CASRQGDEQYF
TRBJ2-7,TRBD1,NA,TRBV5-4,TGTGCCAGCAGCTGGGGCCGGGACAGCCCCTACGAGCAGTACTTC,CASSWGRDSPYEQYF
TRBJ1-2,TRBD1,NA,TRBV5-1,TGCGCCAGCAGCTCGACAGGGGCCTATGGCTACACCTTC,CASSSTGAYGYTF
TRBJ2-2,TRBD2,NA,TRBV14,TGTGCCAGCAGCCAACTAAGCGGGAGGGCGAACACCGGGGAGCTGTTTTTT,CASSQLSGRANTGELFF
TRBJ2-7,NA,NA,TRBV7-8,TGTGCCAGCACCTTAGGGGGGAGGGAAGGTGGGTACGAGCAGTACTTC,CASTLGGREGGYEQYF
TRBJ2-1,TRBD2,NA,TRBV15,TGTGCCACCAGCAGATCCGTGGGACTAGCGGGAGGGCGGAATGAGCAGTTCTTC,CATSRSVGLAGGRNEQFF
TRBJ2-3,NA,NA,TRBV28,TGTGCCAGCAGTTTCGGAACAGGGAACCCCTCTACAGATACGCAGTATTTT,CASSFGTGNPSTDTQYF
TRBJ2-7,TRBD2,NA,TRBV10-1,TGCGCCAGCAGTCCAACACTAGCGGGAGCCCACGAGCAGTACTTC,CASSPTLAGAHEQYF
TRBJ2-1,NA,NA,TRBV6-1,TGTGCCAGCAGTGAATACATGATCCTTGAGCAGTTCTTC,CASSEYMILEQFF
TRBJ2-3,NA,NA,TRBV5-4,TGTGCCAGCAGCCCGGGTCGTCCCACCCCTCAAGCTAGCACAGATACGCAGTATTTT,CASSPGRPTPQASTDTQYF
TRBJ1-3,NA,NA,TRBV10-3,TGTGCCACCAACAGGGATAATGGAAACACCATATATTTT,CATNRDNGNTIYF
TRBJ2-7,NA,NA,TRBV28,TGTGCCAGCAAAGATGGGCAGGGGCATTCCTACGAGCAGTACTTC,CASKDGQGHSYEQYF
TRBJ2-7,TRBD2,NA,TRBV3-1/TRBV3-2,TGTGCCAGCAGCCAAGATTCGGGACTACCCACCTACGAGCAGTACTTC,CASSQDSGLPTYEQYF
TRBJ1-2,TRBD1,once,TRBV18,TGTGCCAGCTCATCACAGGGGGGGCAGACCTATGGCTACACCTTC,CASSSQGGQTYGYTF
TRBJ1-6,TRBD1,NA,TRBV18,TGTGCCAGCTCACCGGGACAGGGGACTATGGAGTCACCCCTCCACTTT,CASSPGQGTMESPLHF
TRBJ2-1,NA,NA,TRBV5-1,TGCGCCAGCAGCTTACGCCCTGAGGGTGAGCAGTTCTTC,CASSLRPEGEQFF
TRBJ2-7,TRBD2,NA,TRBV6-1,TGTGCCAGCAGTGAAATGGGACTAGCGGGAGAGGGCGAGCAGTACTTC,CASSEMGLAGEGEQYF
TRBJ2-2,TRBD1,NA,TRBV11-1,TGTGCCAGCAGCTTGGGACAGGGCGACACCGGGGAGCTGTTTTTT,CASSLGQGDTGELFF
TRBJ2-1,TRBD1,NA,TRBV6-5,TGTGCCAGCAGTCCTCGCGTGCAGGGGGACAATGAGCAGTTCTTC,CASSPRVQGDNEQFF
TRBJ2-1,TRBD2,NA,TRBV7-3,TGTGCCAGCAGCTCCACAGCGGGAGCCCCGTCGCCTTACAATGAGCAGTTCTTC,CASSSTAGAPSPYNEQFF
TRBJ1-4,NA,NA,TRBV27,TGTGCCAGCAGAGGAGGTAGTAATGAAAAACTGTTTTTT,CASRGGSNEKLFF
TRBJ2-3,NA,NA,TRBV28,TGTGCCAGCAGGCGTACGAGGGAAAATACGCAGTATTTT,CASRRTRENTQYF
TRBJ2-2,TRBD2,once,TRBV7-9,TGTGCCAGCAGCTCCTCCGGGGCCGGGACTAGCGACACCGGGGAGCTGTTTTTT,CASSSSGAGTSDTGELFF
TRBJ1-5,NA,NA,TRBV2,TGTGCCAGCAGTGAAAGGCCAGGTGAAAGTCAGCCCCAGCATTTT,CASSERPGESQPQHF
TRBJ2-2,TRBD2,NA,TRBV10-3,TGTGCCATCACCGATAGGAGCGGGAGAAGTATGGGGGAGCTGTTTTTT,CAITDRSGRSMGELFF
TRBJ1-5,TRBD1,NA,TRBV19,TGTGCCAGTAGACAGGGGGACGGAGCGAGCAATCAGCCCCAGCATTTT,CASRQGDGASNQPQHF